The subject of this entry is one T cell receptor (beta chain). Antigen: not known. For TCR, cDNA came from 5'RACE template switching, which added a universal primer site and UMIs. TCRdb re-derived calls from the 5' RACE reads in MiXCR, one entry per CDR3 protein. Seen here are some 390,000 distinct CDR3 sequences, 6.2% observed once, and the top ten hold around 16%. This record belongs to a study of T cells after yellow fever vaccination. Overall study context: Those fractions that held only low numbers of cells were prepared using the SMART-Seq v4 Ultra Low Input RNA kit. Overall study findings and caveats: Booster samples showed a return of most primary-vaccination clones (roughly 96% CD4, around 88% CD8). Abundant clonotypes (contaminants from the bulk population) could be present in FACS-sorted repertoires.

The CDR3 consists of 15 residues. The V end lost 1 base, the J end lost 0 bases, and 6 bases lay between the germline ends. Germline V gene lookup returns CDR1 LGHNA and CDR2 YNFKEQ. The sequence was collected from a man aged 30-40 years who received the YFV17D yellow fever vaccine. The chain combines TRBV4-2 with TRBJ2-2; unclear D gene. The sequences come from PBMCs, collected 5 days after the yellow fever booster vaccination. CDR3 amino acids: CASSQVSPNTGELFF. Written as DNA, the CDR3 is TGTGCCAGCAGCCAAGTTTCGCCGAACACCGGGGAGCTGTTTTTT.